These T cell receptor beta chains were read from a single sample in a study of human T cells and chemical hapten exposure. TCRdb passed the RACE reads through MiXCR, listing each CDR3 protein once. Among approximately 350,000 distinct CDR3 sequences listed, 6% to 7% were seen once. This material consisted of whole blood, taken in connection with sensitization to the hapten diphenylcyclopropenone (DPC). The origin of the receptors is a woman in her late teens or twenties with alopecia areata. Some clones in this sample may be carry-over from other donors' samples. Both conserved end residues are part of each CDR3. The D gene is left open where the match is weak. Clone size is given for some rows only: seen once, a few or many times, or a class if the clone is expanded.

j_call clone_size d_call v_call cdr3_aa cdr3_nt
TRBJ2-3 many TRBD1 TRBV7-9 CASMIQGVTDTQYF TGTGCCAGCATGATACAGGGGGTCACAGATACGCAGTATTTT
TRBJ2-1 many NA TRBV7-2 CASSLRRGPVGEQFF TGTGCCAGCAGTCTTAGGCGGGGGCCGGTTGGGGAGCAGTTCTTC
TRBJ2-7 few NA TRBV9 CASSPSLRLAANEQYF TGTGCCAGCAGCCCAAGTCTGCGGCTAGCAGCCAACGAGCAGTACTTC
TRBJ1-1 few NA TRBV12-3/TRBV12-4 CASRIGYTEAFF TGTGCCAGTCGAATCGGTTACACTGAAGCTTTCTTT
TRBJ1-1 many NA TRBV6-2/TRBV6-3 CASSLRAGTTEAFF TGTGCCAGCAGCCTAAGGGCAGGGACCACTGAAGCTTTCTTT
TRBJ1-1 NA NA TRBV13 CASSFRDREAFF TGTGCCAGCAGCTTTAGGGATAGAGAAGCTTTCTTT
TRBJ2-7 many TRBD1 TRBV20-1 CSVPGQGLYEQYF TGCAGTGTTCCGGGACAGGGGTTATACGAGCAGTACTTC
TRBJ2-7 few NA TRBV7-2 CASSFGEYEQYF TGTGCCAGCAGCTTCGGGGAATACGAGCAGTACTTC
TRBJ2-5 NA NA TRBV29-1 CSLRGLGETQYF TGCAGCCTCCGGGGGCTGGGAGAGACCCAGTACTTC
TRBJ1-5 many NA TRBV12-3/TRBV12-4 CASSTRGQPQHF TGTGCCAGCAGTACAAGGGGTCAGCCCCAGCATTTT
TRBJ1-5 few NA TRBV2 CASSEDHQPQHF TGTGCCAGCAGTGAAGATCATCAGCCCCAGCATTTT
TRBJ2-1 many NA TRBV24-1 CATSDWGARNEQFF TGTGCCACCAGTGACTGGGGGGCGCGGAATGAGCAGTTCTTC
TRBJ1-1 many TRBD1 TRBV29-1 CSVTTGPNTEAFF TGCAGCGTAACGACAGGGCCGAACACTGAAGCTTTCTTT
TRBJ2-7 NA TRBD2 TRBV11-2 CASSGLAGALSEQYF TGTGCCAGCAGCGGACTAGCGGGGGCCCTCAGCGAGCAGTACTTC
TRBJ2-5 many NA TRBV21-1 CASSPRGGSQETQYF TGTGCCAGCAGCCCTCGAGGGGGCTCCCAAGAGACCCAGTACTTC
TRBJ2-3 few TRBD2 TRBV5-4 CASSTGGRVSDTQYF TGTGCCAGCAGCACTGGAGGGAGGGTTTCAGATACGCAGTATTTT
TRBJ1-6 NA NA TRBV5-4 CASSSSGALDSPLHF TGTGCCAGCAGCTCAAGCGGGGCCCTCGATTCACCCCTCCACTTT
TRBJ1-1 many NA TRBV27 CASSFGFEAFF TGTGCCAGCAGTTTTGGCTTTGAAGCTTTCTTT
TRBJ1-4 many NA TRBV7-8 CASSTGGTKPEKLFF TGTGCCAGCAGCACCGGGGGGACTAAGCCTGAAAAACTGTTTTTT
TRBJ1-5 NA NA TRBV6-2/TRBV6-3 CASSYSSAGYQPQHF TGTGCCAGCAGTTACTCGAGCGCAGGGTACCAGCCCCAGCATTTT
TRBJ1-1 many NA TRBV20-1 CSARSPNGQRWAEAFF TGCAGTGCTAGATCCCCAAACGGGCAGAGATGGGCTGAAGCTTTCTTT
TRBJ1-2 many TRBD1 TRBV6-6 CASRQIDRAYGYTF TGTGCCAGCAGACAGATAGACAGGGCCTATGGCTACACCTTC
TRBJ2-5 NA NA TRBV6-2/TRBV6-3 CASTSPGYQETQYF TGTGCCAGCACCTCTCCCGGGTACCAAGAGACCCAGTACTTC
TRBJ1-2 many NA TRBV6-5 CASSTIRGQSTSGYTF TGTGCCAGCAGTACCATCCGAGGACAGTCCACATCTGGCTACACCTTC
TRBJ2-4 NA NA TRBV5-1 CASSPRGMENIQYF TGCGCCAGCAGCCCTAGAGGGATGGAAAACATTCAGTACTTC
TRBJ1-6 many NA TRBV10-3 CAMSGGRDSPLHF TGTGCCATGTCTGGGGGACGCGATTCACCCCTCCACTTT
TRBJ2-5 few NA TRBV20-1 CSARDWRGNKETQYF TGCAGTGCTAGAGATTGGAGGGGTAATAAAGAGACCCAGTACTTC
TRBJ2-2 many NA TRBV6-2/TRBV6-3 CASRNSGDGDTGELFF TGTGCCAGCAGAAACTCTGGGGATGGGGACACCGGGGAGCTGTTTTTT
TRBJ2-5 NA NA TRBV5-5 CASSRGLAPSQETQYF TGTGCCAGCAGCAGGGGGCTAGCGCCGTCACAAGAGACCCAGTACTTC
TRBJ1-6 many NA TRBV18 CASSPNMGPSSYNSPLHF TGTGCCAGCTCCCCTAACATGGGACCAAGCTCCTATAATTCACCCCTCCACTTT
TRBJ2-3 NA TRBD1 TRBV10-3 CAISFNPGQGIDTQYF TGTGCCATCAGCTTTAACCCGGGACAGGGAATAGATACGCAGTATTTT
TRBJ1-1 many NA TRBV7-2 CASSRREGPTEAFF TGTGCCAGCAGCCGCAGGGAGGGTCCGACTGAAGCTTTCTTT
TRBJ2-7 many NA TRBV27 CASSLSGGRPEQYF TGTGCCAGCAGTTTATCGGGGGGCAGGCCCGAGCAGTACTTC
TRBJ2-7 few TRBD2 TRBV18 CASSPGTSNFHEQYF TGTGCCAGCTCCCCCGGGACTAGTAATTTCCACGAGCAGTACTTC
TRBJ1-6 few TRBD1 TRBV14 CASSYTGTGGSYNSPLHF TGTGCCAGCAGCTATACCGGGACAGGGGGCTCCTATAATTCACCCCTCCACTTT
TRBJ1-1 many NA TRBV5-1 CASTMDTEAFF TGCGCCAGCACGATGGACACTGAAGCTTTCTTT
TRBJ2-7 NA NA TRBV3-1 CASRLDSREQYF TGTGCCAGCAGACTGGACAGTCGCGAGCAGTACTTC
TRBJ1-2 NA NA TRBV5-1 CASSLSEQDGYTF TGCGCCAGCAGCTTGTCGGAGCAGGACGGCTACACCTTC
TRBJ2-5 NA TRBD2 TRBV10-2 CASRGLAGRTIQETQYF TGCGCCAGCAGGGGTCTAGCGGGCCGGACTATACAAGAGACCCAGTACTTC
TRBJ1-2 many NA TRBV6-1 CASSPDGFYGYTF TGTGCCAGCAGTCCGGACGGGTTCTATGGCTACACCTTC
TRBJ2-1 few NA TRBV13 CASSSAGIYNEQFF TGTGCCAGCAGCTCGGCAGGTATCTACAATGAGCAGTTCTTC
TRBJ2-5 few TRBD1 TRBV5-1 CASMKGAGETQYF TGCGCCAGCATGAAGGGGGCCGGGGAGACCCAGTACTTC
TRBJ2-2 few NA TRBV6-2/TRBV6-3 CASSYMPTGELFF TGTGCCAGCAGTTACATGCCTACCGGGGAGCTGTTTTTT
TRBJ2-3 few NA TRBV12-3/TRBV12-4 CASLSGDTQYF TGTGCCAGCCTTAGCGGAGATACGCAGTATTTT
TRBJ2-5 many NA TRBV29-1 CSALLDLATQYF TGCAGCGCACTTCTCGACTTGGCGACCCAGTACTTC
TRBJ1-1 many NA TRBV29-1 CSVVITEAFF TGCAGCGTTGTTATCACTGAAGCTTTCTTT
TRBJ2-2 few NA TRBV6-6 CASSYKNPGAGELFF TGTGCCAGCAGTTACAAAAATCCCGGGGCCGGGGAGCTGTTTTTT
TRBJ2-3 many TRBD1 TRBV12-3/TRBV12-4 CASSHGTGGADTQYF TGTGCCAGCAGTCACGGGACAGGGGGCGCAGATACGCAGTATTTT